Below, 13 T cell receptor beta chains from the same sample are listed, as sequenced in a study of T cell changes during pregnancy in multiple sclerosis. Repertoires were generated with immunoSEQ multiplex PCR, while TCRdb's copy carries only in-frame clones and drops some. The table has about 84,000 clones, around 94% seen once; the top ten hold 0.99%. This material consisted of peripheral blood, taken in the second trimester of pregnancy. The source is a female donor in good health, enrolled as a control in a pregnancy study.

This clone came up once. The chain recombines TRBV7-2 with TRBJ2-4; the match to TRBD1 covers 8 bases. The germline gives CDR1 SGHTA, CDR2 FQGNSA. CDR3 size: 18 residues. J lost 0 bases, V lost 1 base, and 8 bases had no gene match. CDR3 amino acids: CASSLGVKDRAAKNIQYF. The CDR3 bases are TGTGCCAGCAGCTTAGGCGTTAAGGACAGGGCAGCCAAAAACATTCAGTACTTC.

Here the CDR3 reads CASSLKLGGSNQPQHF. CDR3 nucleotide sequence: TGTGCCAGCAGCCTAAAACTGGGGGGGAGCAATCAGCCCCAGCATTTT. V usage is TRBV7-2 and J usage is TRBJ1-5; perhaps TRBD1 as D (5 bases). With 5 bases removed from V and 1 base from J, the gap between germline ends came to 15 bases. Per the germline V gene, CDR1 is SGHTA and CDR2 is FQGNSA. The CDR3 runs 16 residues. The full variable domain, rest sourced from reference TRBV7-2 and TRBJ1-5, is GAGVSQSPSNKVTEKGKDVELRCDPISGHTALYWYRQSLGQGLEFLIYFQGNSAPDKSGLPSDRFSAERTGGSVSTLTIQRTQQEDSAVYLCASSLKLGGSNQPQHFGDGTRLSIL.

The J gene is TRBJ2-3, the V gene TRBV5-1; D gene ambiguous. The CDR3 totals 14 residues. Trimming took 1 base from V and 3 from J, leaving 9 bases between them. Germline V gene data show CDR1 as SGHRS and CDR2 as YFSETQ. The CDR3 region has the DNA TGCGCCAGCAGCTTGCCGCAGGAAACAGATACGCAGTATTTT. The encoded protein is CASSLPQETDTQYF.

This chain connects TRBV29-1 to TRBJ2-1; TRBD2 agrees at 11 bases. Germline assignment: CDR1 SQVTM and CDR2 ANQGSEA. The CDR3 covers 14 residues. Losses at the gene ends were 4 bases for V and 8 bases for J; bases not matched to a gene: 7. The CDR3 region is CSVALAGGNDEQFF. CDR3 nucleotides: TGCAGCGTTGCGCTAGCGGGAGGTAACGATGAGCAGTTCTTC.

The chain joins TRBV18 to TRBJ1-2; D is undetermined. Germline-derived CDR1 and CDR2 are KGHSH and LQKENI. The CDR3 spans 13 residues. Deletions cut 3 bases from V and 6 bases from J, with 11 bases between. In DNA, the CDR3 is TGTGCCAGCTCACCGATAGAGATGGATGGCTACACCTTC. It codes for CASSPIEMDGYTF.

The gene calls are TRBV5-1 and TRBJ2-5; D is perhaps TRBD1 (6 bases). The CDR3 extends over 13 amino acids. Between the trimmed V and J ends, which lost 0 bases and 7 bases, there was a span of 10 bases. Germline V gene sequence: CDR1 SGHRS, CDR2 YFSETQ. CDR3 loop: CASSLGQVGTQYF. The DNA for the CDR3 is TGCGCCAGCAGCTTGGGACAGGTGGGGACCCAGTACTTC.

The chain links TRBV27 to TRBJ2-6, with D possibly TRBD1 on 6 matching bases. Germline CDR1 reads MNHEY; CDR2 reads SMNVEV (reference sequence). Trimming stripped 2 bases from V and 1 base from J, with 12 bases between. This CDR3 has 17 residues. The CDR3 here is CASSLQGTGSGANVLTF. The CDR3 DNA reads as TGTGCCAGCAGTTTACAGGGGACGGGGTCTGGGGCCAACGTCCTGACTTTC.

V gene TRBV25-1 combines with J gene TRBJ2-3; TRBD1 aligns across 7 bases. The CDR3 sequence is 15 residues long. Per the germline V gene, CDR1 is MGHDK and CDR2 is SYGVNS. Trimming took 8 bases from V and 4 from J; bases not matched to a gene: 12. The CDR3 DNA follows: TGTGCCAGCTCGTCGACAGGGAATCGAGCAGATACGCAGTATTTT. As protein: CASSSTGNRADTQYF.

The chain carries TRBV5-5 and TRBJ2-7; 10 nucleotides line up with TRBD2. The germline CDR1 and CDR2 sequences are SGHKS and YYEKEE (reference sequence). The junction had 2 bases not matched to a gene; V was cut back by 0 bases and J by 2 bases. The CDR3 is 15 residues long. CDR3 amino acids: CASSLGLAGAYEQYF. CDR3 in DNA: TGTGCCAGCAGCTTGGGGCTAGCGGGAGCCTACGAGCAGTACTTC.

This clone was recorded a few times. The chain carries TRBV28 and TRBJ1-2; D is perhaps TRBD1 (6 bases). The CDR3 is 13 amino acids. Trimming removed 2 bases at V and 5 bases at J, with 9 bases between. The germline V gene has CDR1 MDHEN and CDR2 SYDVKM. CDR3 in DNA: TGTGCCAGCAGTTTAAACAGGGTTTATGGCTACACCTTC. It encodes CASSLNRVYGYTF.

The rearrangement links TRBV28 to TRBJ1-3; weak D call: TRBD1 (6 bases). V lost 6 bases and J lost 3, with 18 bases in between. This CDR3 has 16 residues. Germline V gene data show CDR1 as MDHEN and CDR2 as SYDVKM. CDR3 protein: CASSQSRGASGNTIYF. The CDR3 DNA sequence: TGTGCCAGCAGCCAGTCTCGGGGGGCGAGTGGAAACACCATATATTTT.

The chain joins TRBV7-8 to TRBJ1-3; TRBD1 might be the D (5 bases). Trimming shortened V by 5 bases and J by 4 bases, and 15 bases separated the two germline ends. This CDR3 has 15 residues. Germline V gene sequence: CDR1 SGHVS, CDR2 FQNEAQ. The CDR3 loop is CASSLRQLLGNTIYF. The CDR3 DNA is TGTGCCAGCAGCCTACGACAGTTACTCGGAAACACCATATATTTT.

This clone was recorded once. J is TRBJ1-2 and V is TRBV29-1; 7 bases line up with TRBD1. Germline CDR1 SQVTM, CDR2 ANQGSEA. This CDR3 region has 13 residues. The junction had 5 bases not matched to a gene; V was cut back by 4 bases and J by 3 bases. For the CDR3, the DNA is TGCAGCGTTGGACAGGGCGTCGACTATGGCTACACCTTC. Translated: CSVGQGVDYGYTF. The full variable domain, in which reference TRBV29-1 and TRBJ1-2 provide the parts outside the CDR3, is SAVISQKPSRDICQRGTSLTIQCQVDSQVTMMFWYRQQPGQSLTLIATANQGSEATYESGFVIDKFPISRPNLTFSTLTVSNMSPEDSSIYLCSVGQGVDYGYTFGSGTRLTVV.